This TCR beta chain was identified during a study of blood T cell repertoires in COVID-19. Overall study: Samples representing acute and convalescent COVID-19 were sourced from the United States, Italy and Spain.

This clone appeared a few times. In the authors' methods: The assay estimated nucleated cells by amplifying reference gene primers. Data came from immunoSEQ multiplex PCR; TCRdb stores just in-frame clones and leaves some out. Clone size and V and J calls were adopted from that table, with D and trimming inferred from the DNA. The sample shows 120,000 or so clones, approximately 71% of them seen only once. Germline V lookup: CDR1 MNHNS, CDR2 SASEGT. This CDR3 comprises 19 residues. V dropped 1 base and J dropped 0; count of bases not matched to a gene: 7. The receptor was isolated from a woman in her 70s with acute or convalescent COVID-19. This chain uses TRBV6-1 with TRBJ2-1; 12 nucleotides match TRBD2. What was sequenced was peripheral blood. Here the CDR3 DNA reads TGTGCCAGCAGTGAAGGACTAGCGGGGGTTCTGAGCTCCTACAATGAGCAGTTCTTC. It encodes CASSEGLAGVLSSYNEQFF.